This TCR beta chain appears in the sequencing data of a study of T cell changes during pregnancy in multiple sclerosis (dated by TCRdb to the late 2010s). About the study as a whole: The study looked at changes in the T cell repertoire across pregnancy in women with multiple sclerosis.

Libraries were made using the immunoSEQ multiplex PCR assay. TCRdb retrieved this table from immuneACCESS and kept in-frame rearrangements only. Not all clones are present; in checked studies, unresolved V genes account for under half, and no reason is known for the remainder. The sample table contains tens of thousands of clones; only one count was recorded for over 80% of them. Around 5% of the sample is in the top ten clones. With regard to this clone: Its antigen is currently not known. The record has no base qualities; no much larger clone is one base away.

The clonotype was recovered from a female donor in good health, enrolled as a control in a pregnancy study. The sequencing here drew on peripheral blood, taken in the first trimester of pregnancy.

The nucleotide sequence is TGTGCCAGCAGCGTAGGTATGACAGGGAGCCCCCTCCACTTT. Its protein is CASSVGMTGSPLHF. The rearrangement joined TRBV9 to TRBJ1-6, and TRBD1 matches 7 of the central bases. The CDR3, from cysteine to phenylalanine, totals 14 residues. The DNA shown is the 42-base CDR3, in frame from base 1. CDR1 and CDR2 are read off the germline V gene as SGDLS and YYNGEE. V is trimmed back by 0 bases and J by 13 bases, and the junction contains 7 bases that no gene match accounts for.